This TCR beta chain was sequenced during a study of early T cells in non-severe SARS-CoV-2 infection. Overall study: The authors sequenced bulk RNA from unsorted whole blood, leaving chains unpaired.

The protocol attached unique molecular identifiers to individual cDNA molecules. Each CDR3 protein is one row after TCRdb ran MiXCR on the 5' RACE reads. The sample has 45,000 to 65,000 distinct CDR3 sequences; more than 10% are singletons. This clonotype appeared many times. No antigen is known for it. Between the trimmed V and J ends, which lost 7 bases and 7 bases, there was a span of 18 bases. Germline values: CDR1 KGHDR, CDR2 SFDVKD. CDR3 length: 15 residues. Study outcomes and limitations: VDJdb matching favored anti-spike CD8 responses, missing private and CD4 specificities.

The chain recombines TRBV24-1 with TRBJ1-4, with D possibly TRBD1 on 6 matching bases. The specimen comprised whole blood, sampled at baseline. The source is an adult who was a healthcare worker with PCR-confirmed SARS-CoV-2 infection or an uninfected control (not recorded which). CDR3 sequence: CATSQPGHMTEKLFF. The CDR3 DNA reads TGTGCCACCAGCCAACCGGGACATATGACTGAAAAACTGTTTTTT.